Listed here are 25 T cell receptor beta chains from one sample, sequenced in a study of blood T cells in healthy people across ages. Sample-barcoded 5' priming and a J-beta primer mix drove a second PCR of roughly 6 to 12 cycles. TCRdb fed the 5' RACE reads into MiXCR, producing one record per CDR3 protein. The data contain approximately 800,000 distinct CDR3 sequences, 50% to 65% of them singletons. The sequenced sample consisted of blood. The receptors here all came from an elderly man in good health.

The chain has TRBV10-3 and TRBJ2-7; 11 nucleotides line up with TRBD1. This CDR3 contains 16 residues. The ends lost 3 bases at V and 5 bases at J; junction bases unmatched: 9. The V gene's germline CDR1 is ENHRY and CDR2 SYGVKD. This CDR3 reads CAISDIQGQGVNEQYF. The CDR3 DNA reads TGTGCCATCAGTGATATACAGGGACAGGGGGTGAACGAGCAGTACTTC.

The chain carries TRBV5-1 and TRBJ2-1; 8 bases are shared with TRBD1. CDR3 length: 16 residues. Germline assignment: CDR1 SGHRS and CDR2 YFSETQ. Trimming at V came to 0 bases and at J to 9 bases, leaving 11 bases not matched to a gene. CDR3 nucleotide sequence: TGCGCCAGCAGCTTGGAGTCCGGCAGGGGGCTAGGTGAGCAGTTCTTC. Its translation: CASSLESGRGLGEQFF.

The V call is TRBV2, the J call TRBJ1-1; a possible D gene is TRBD1 (5 bases). The CDR3 length is 12 residues. The V end lost 6 bases, the J end lost 8 bases, and 13 bases lay between the germline ends. Germline V lookup: CDR1 SNHLY, CDR2 FYNNEI. CDR3 DNA: TGTGCCAGCAGGATGGACAACTTCGAAGCTTTCTTT. This sequence encodes CASRMDNFEAFF.

The chain couples TRBV29-1 to TRBJ2-1; 9 nucleotides agree with TRBD2. The germline V gene has CDR1 SQVTM and CDR2 ANQGSEA. V trimming: 5 bases; J trimming: 5 bases; junction bases outside the gene matches: 4. The length of the CDR3 is 13 residues. The CDR3 coding sequence is TGCAGCGTTAGCGGGGGGAGGGACAATGAGCAGTTCTTC. Translating gives CSVSGGRDNEQFF.

V usage is TRBV5-5 and J usage is TRBJ2-6; 7 bases match TRBD1. Germline V gene data show CDR1 as SGHKS and CDR2 as YYEKEE (reference sequence). With 3 bases clipped from V and 0 bases from J, the junction kept 9 bases outside the gene matches. This CDR3 has 18 residues. In DNA, the CDR3 is TGTGCCAGCAGCTCGGGGACAGCCCCCATCTCTGGGGCCAACGTCCTGACTTTC. Translated, it gives CASSSGTAPISGANVLTF.

A single count supports this clonotype. The DNA for the CDR3 is TGCAGTGCTAGGGGGGACGGCGCGTTCACTGAAGCTTTCTTT. Its protein is CSARGDGAFTEAFF. This chain joins TRBV20-1 and TRBJ1-1, with a weak D call TRBD1 (5 bases). The CDR3 has 14 amino acids. Germline V gives CDR1 DFQATT, CDR2 SNEGSKA (reference sequence). V was trimmed by 3 bases and J by 4 bases, leaving 15 bases between them.

The V and J genes are TRBV20-1 and TRBJ2-3, with 7 bases matching TRBD2. Germline CDR1 and CDR2: DFQATT and SNEGSKA (reference sequence). CDR3 size: 17 residues. V shed 5 bases, J shed 14 bases, and the junction held 28 bases outside the gene matches. The CDR3 protein is CSALPGRAGRSHRYAYF. In nucleotides, the CDR3 is TGCAGTGCTCTACCGGGACGAGCGGGAAGGTCCCACAGATACGCGTATTTT.

This clonotype has more than one count but fewer than ten. The chain has TRBV29-1 and TRBJ2-7; D gene unclear. Per the germline V gene, CDR1 is SQVTM and CDR2 is ANQGSEA. The V end lost 3 bases, the J end lost 1 base, and 13 bases lay between the germline ends. The CDR3 runs 14 residues. The CDR3 region is CSVESGPPSYEQYF. As DNA, the CDR3 is TGCAGCGTTGAGTCGGGCCCTCCATCCTACGAGCAGTACTTC.

Turning to this clonotype: Its ends do not fully match the called genes, so a read error is possible. V and J are TRBV29-1 and TRBJ2-3; D might be TRBD1 (5 bases). CDR1 and CDR2 from the germline V gene are SQVTM and ANQGSEA. The CDR3 is 15 residues long. CDR3: CSVEGQSPGADTQNF. The CDR3 region has the DNA TGCAGCGTTGAGGGCCAGAGCCCTGGGGCAGATACGCAGAATTTT.

The genes are TRBV6-1 and TRBJ2-7, with 12 nucleotides matching TRBD2. This CDR3 is built from 17 residues. J was trimmed by 0 bases and V by 5 bases; bases with no gene match: 8. Germline loops: CDR1 MNHNS, CDR2 SASEGT. The CDR3 loop is CASSRGTSGHTSYEQYF. Here the CDR3 DNA reads TGTGCCAGCAGTCGGGGGACTAGCGGGCACACCTCCTACGAGCAGTACTTC.

This clonotype was recorded only once. This may stem from a read error, because a much larger clone lies one nucleotide away. The chain links TRBV25-1 to TRBJ2-7; D is ambiguous. The V and J ends lost 6 bases and 6 bases respectively, with 9 bases between them. CDR1 and CDR2 (germline): MGHDK, SYGVNS. There are 11 residues in the CDR3. The CDR3 bases are TGTGCCAGCAGCGAGGACCCCGAGCAGTACTTC. It translates to CASSEDPEQYF.

This clonotype is a singleton in its sample. The rearrangement uses TRBV27 and TRBJ2-1, with D possibly matching TRBD1 (6 bases). The CDR3 contains 14 residues. Trimming cost V 6 bases and J 4 bases, with 13 bases left between them. Germline V lookup: CDR1 MNHEY, CDR2 SMNVEV (reference sequence). DNA for the CDR3: TGTGCCAGCAGCGGACAGCCCCTTTACAATGAGCAGTTCTTC. Its translation is CASSGQPLYNEQFF.

The chain links TRBV20-1 to TRBJ2-1, with D perhaps matching TRBD1 (6 bases). Germline loops: CDR1 DFQATT, CDR2 SNEGSKA (reference sequence). Trimming removed 0 bases at V and 1 base at J, with 19 bases between. CDR3 length: 18 residues. The CDR3 bases are TGCAGTGCTAGAGATTCAAACAAGGGGGTAGGGTCCTACAATGAGCAGTTCTTC. Amino acids: CSARDSNKGVGSYNEQFF.

V gene TRBV29-1 combines with J gene TRBJ1-4, with D hard to call. The germline CDR1 and CDR2 sequences are SQVTM and ANQGSEA. CDR3 length: 13 amino acids. Trimming shortened V by 3 bases and J by 4 bases, and 9 bases separated the two germline ends. The DNA for the CDR3 is TGCAGCGTTGACGTCCCGAATAATGAAAAACTGTTTTTT. Translating gives CSVDVPNNEKLFF.

The chain carries TRBV11-2 and TRBJ2-1; 9 nucleotides align to TRBD2. The CDR3 spans 16 residues. V was clipped by 4 bases and J by 7 bases; unmatched bases: 11. Germline V gene data show CDR1 as SGHAT and CDR2 as FQNNGV. CDR3 amino acids: CASSSISGSFGNEQFF. CDR3 sequence (DNA): TGTGCCAGCAGCTCCATTAGCGGGAGTTTTGGTAATGAGCAGTTCTTC.

V is TRBV5-1 and J is TRBJ2-5; D remains ambiguous. The better agreement between TRBJ2-7 and the DNA end casts doubt on the J call. Germline V lookup: CDR1 SGHRS, CDR2 YFSETQ. CDR3 size: 15 residues. CDR3 bases: TGCGCCAGCAGCTTGGGGTCGACGGATGGATACGAGCAGTACTTC. Its translation is CASSLGSTDGYEQYF.

V and J are TRBV6-6 and TRBJ2-7; D is unclear. This CDR3 region has 13 residues. V dropped 2 bases and J dropped 2 bases, with 7 bases sitting between them. Germline CDR1 is MNHNY and CDR2 is SVGAGI (reference sequence). CDR3: CASSYEQTYEQYF. DNA for the CDR3: TGTGCCAGCAGTTACGAACAGACCTACGAGCAGTACTTC.

This clonotype was counted a few times. The chain carries TRBV15 and TRBJ2-3; no definite D call. Germline assignment: CDR1 LNHNV and CDR2 YYDKDF (reference sequence). The CDR3 covers 13 residues. Trimming shortened V by 2 bases and J by 2 bases, and 5 bases separated the two germline ends. The CDR3 sequence is CATSRPLTDTQYF. For the CDR3, the DNA is TGTGCCACCAGCAGACCACTCACAGATACGCAGTATTTT. Looking up the rest from reference TRBV15 and TRBJ2-3 gives the full variable domain: DAMVIQNPRYQVTQFGKPVTLSCSQTLNHNVMYWYQQKSSQAPKLLFHYYDKDFNNEADTPDNFQSRRPNTSFCFLDIRSPGLGDTAMYLCATSRPLTDTQYFGPGTRLTVL.

The chain is built from TRBV13 and TRBJ2-7; no clear D gene. The germline gives CDR1 PRHDT, CDR2 FYEKMQ (reference sequence). Trimming shortened V by 2 bases and J by 2 bases, and 7 bases separated the two germline ends. There are 13 residues in the CDR3. This chain's CDR3 is CASSLQITYEQYF. CDR3 coding DNA: TGTGCCAGCAGCTTACAAATAACCTACGAGCAGTACTTC.

The DNA for the CDR3 is TGTGCCTGGAGTCCCGCAGGGACAGGGTGGAACTATGGCTACACCTTC. Translating it yields CAWSPAGTGWNYGYTF. The chain couples TRBV30 to TRBJ1-2; 9 bases match TRBD1. The V segment lost 2 bases and the J segment 2 bases; nucleotides outside the gene matches: 9. The germline CDR1 and CDR2 sequences are GTSNPN and SVGIG (reference sequence). The CDR3 runs to 16 residues.

This clonotype was detected a few times. This chain connects TRBV29-1 to TRBJ2-7, with D possibly TRBD1 on 5 matching bases. V was shortened by 7 bases and J by 1 base, with 8 bases between the two germline ends. CDR3 length: 11 amino acids. CDR1 is SQVTM, CDR2 ANQGSEA, per germline. CDR3 residues: CSAGISYEQYF. The CDR3 nucleotides read TGCAGCGCAGGGATTTCCTACGAGCAGTACTTC.

The chain combines TRBV5-1 with TRBJ2-3; TRBD2 matches 12 bases. CDR3 length: 18 amino acids. Germline trimming cut 1 base from V and 2 bases from J; bases unmatched to any gene: 8. Looked up from germline, CDR1 is SGHRS and CDR2 is YFSETQ. The CDR3 here is CASSLSRTSGEITDTQYF. CDR3 in DNA: TGCGCCAGCAGCTTGAGTAGGACTAGCGGGGAAATCACAGATACGCAGTATTTT.

Turning to this clonotype: Being one base from a much bigger clone, this may be a read error. The rearrangement joins TRBV6-5 to TRBJ2-1, with TRBD2 matching 8 bases. J lost 9 bases, V lost 4 bases, and 23 bases had no gene match. Per germline, CDR1 MNHEY and CDR2 SVGAGI. The CDR3 is 19 residues long. In DNA form, the CDR3 reads TGTGCCAGCAGTTGCTCGTTCGGTAGCGGGAAGCCCTCGAGGGGTGAGCAGTTCTTC. It specifies CASSCSFGSGKPSRGEQFF.

The chain couples TRBV6-5 to TRBJ1-3; no firm D call. This CDR3 region has 18 residues. Germline V gene sequence: CDR1 MNHEY, CDR2 SVGAGI. Trimming pared 0 bases from V and 0 bases from J, leaving 15 bases between. The CDR3 nucleotides are TGTGCCAGCAGTTACTCGTCGAGTGGGATGAGCTCTGGAAACACCATATATTTT. Protein product: CASSYSSSGMSSGNTIYF.

The V and J genes are TRBV20-1 and TRBJ2-7, with D possibly called TRBD1 or TRBD2 (6 bases each). The germline V gene encodes CDR1 DFQATT and CDR2 SNEGSKA (reference sequence). The CDR3 has 14 amino acids. Trimming shortened V by 1 base and J by 3 bases, and 13 bases separated the two germline ends. The CDR3 bases are TGCAGTGCTAGAGGGGGGGCGCCGATCTACGAGCAGTACTTC. The encoded protein is CSARGGAPIYEQYF.